This section outlines one T cell receptor beta chain sequence together with its context. The antigen remains undetermined. The data are from a study of cytomegalovirus exposure and HLA in healthy donors. Points from the study as a whole: By a later analysis, the bulk of CMV-associated TCR beta chains appeared HLA-restricted.

This CDR3 has 17 residues. CDR1 is MGHDK and CDR2 is SYGVNS in the germline V gene. With 0 bases clipped from V and 1 base from J, the junction kept 5 bases outside the gene matches. 13 Jbeta primers and 60 Vbeta primers were used for the PCR. Method: immunoSEQ multiplex PCR; TCRdb's copy keeps in-frame clones and lacks some. The ten top clones account for roughly 2.3%, within a sample of under 75,000 clones. This chain links TRBV25-1 with TRBJ2-2; 7 positions match TRBD1. Sequenced material: PBMCs. The TCR originated in a female donor in good health and CMV-seropositive. As DNA, the CDR3 is TGTGCCAGCAGTGAATACACGGGGACAGTGAACACCGGGGAGCTGTTTTTT. Residues: CASSEYTGTVNTGELFF.